This TCR beta chain stems from a study of post-analysis software for immune sequencing data (dated by TCRdb to the mid-2010s). Context from the whole study: Relapsing-remitting, secondary progressive and progressive-relapsing multiple sclerosis were recorded as disease courses, and subtype annotation was lacking for some patients. Patient repertoires were compared against ten to twelve previously published healthy control repertoires from donors aged about 6 to 26 years. A subset of samples was prepared in parallel using single-end sample barcoding, then pooled and co-amplified after Illumina adapter ligation.

Library creation used PCR. The sequencer was an Illumina HiSeq 2500. To reduce PCR and sequencing biases, unique molecular identifiers were built into the TCR beta cDNA libraries. Per 1 to 10 million input T cells, approximately 500,000 cDNA molecules were obtained, such that each molecule approximated one T cell. Patient libraries were prepared and sequenced with the same protocol used for the earlier healthy control dataset. Within a given batch, samples were prepared together, multiplexed and sequenced on the same HiSeq lane. The authors processed their data as follows. MIGEC was used to process the raw barcoded reads, and molecular identifier groups with only a single read were discarded before consensus assembly and CDR3 extraction. VDJtools was used for post-analysis of the clonotype tables, with diversity normalized by down-sampling every dataset to the smallest sample size. In repertoire overlap clustering, CDR3 amino acid sequences, but not nucleotide sequences, were matched to correct batch-related cross-sample contamination. In TCRdb, the public reads were trimmed at Q25 with fastp and aligned with MiXCR, with productive beta chains retained. One record per CDR3 amino acid sequence lists the most common genes and DNA. Here the V and J calls rest on TCRdb's processing, not on the authors' analysis. A total of 500,000 to 600,000 distinct CDR3 sequences appear in this sample, roughly two fifths of them only once. More than 1.5% of the sample belongs to the ten largest clones.

This clonotype came up a few times. Its cognate antigen has yet to be identified. Within one base of it there is no much larger clone, and no base qualities were kept. The research as a whole found: Significantly higher frequencies in patients than in controls were found for roughly 5 TRBV segments, including TRBV5-6, TRBV5-1 and TRBV20-1. Compared with controls, multiple sclerosis patients had significantly lower normalized Chao1 diversity, a finding suggesting substantial peripheral T-cell clonal expansion. The control group was slightly older than the multiple sclerosis patient group. When samples were clustered directly using the F measure, samples prepared in the same batch co-clustered strongly, which prompted a batch-effect correction.

The CDR3 runs 19 residues from the cysteine to the phenylalanine. The entry retains the CDR3 DNA only, 57 bases that are in frame from base 1. Trimming accounts for 5 bases at V and 4 bases at J, while the number of junction bases matched to no gene is 22. TCR beta repertoires were profiled from peripheral blood of roughly 13 young patients with multiple sclerosis to demonstrate the VDJtools post-analysis software. Multiple sclerosis patients were children and adolescents aged roughly 6 to 17 years. The clonotype comes from a girl aged 10 to 17 with multiple sclerosis. The rearranged segments are TRBV12-3 or TRBV12-4 and TRBJ2-5; TRBD1 aligns with 7 central bases. Sequenced material: blood. The nucleotide sequence reads TGTGCCAGCAGTCCACGACAGGGCCTGGGGCGGCAAGTGGGAGAGACCCAGTACTTC. Translation gives CASSPRQGLGRQVGETQYF.